The 30 T cell receptor beta chains given below trace back to one sample, sequenced in a study of blood T cell repertoires in COVID-19. The protocol was immunoSEQ multiplex PCR, while the TCRdb copy is restricted to in-frame clones and leaves out a portion. The table has some 260,000 clones, around 90% seen once. The sample consisted of PBMCs or T cells enriched from blood (not recorded which). Every receptor here comes from a woman in her 30s with acute COVID-19.

This sequence joins TRBV28 and TRBJ2-5; TRBD1 matches 8 bases. V lost 2 bases and J lost 4; bases outside the gene matches: 3. CDR1 MDHEN and CDR2 SYDVKM come from the germline V gene. CDR3 size: 14 residues. DNA of the CDR3: TGTGCCAGCAGTTTAATACAGGGGGGAGAGACCCAGTACTTC. Amino acid sequence: CASSLIQGGETQYF.

The chain recombines TRBV4-1 with TRBJ2-7; TRBD2 might be the D (5 bases). There are 13 residues in the CDR3. V gave up 1 base and J gave up 1 base, with 5 bases separating them. Germline V gene lookup returns CDR1 MGHRA and CDR2 YSYEKL. The CDR3 here is CASSQGGSYEQYF. The CDR3 DNA reads as TGCGCCAGCAGCCAAGGAGGGTCCTACGAGCAGTACTTC.

The chain links TRBV4-1 to TRBJ1-1; maybe TRBD1 (6 bases). The CDR3 has 16 amino acids. The germline V and J ends were trimmed by 0 bases and 5 bases, with 16 bases remaining between them. In germline, CDR1 is MGHRA, CDR2 YSYEKL. The CDR3 reads CASSQDPPRGLTEAFF. CDR3 in DNA: TGCGCCAGCAGCCAAGACCCACCCAGGGGCCTGACTGAAGCTTTCTTT.

This chain links TRBV9 with TRBJ2-1; D perhaps matches TRBD2 (6 bases). In germline, CDR1 is SGDLS, CDR2 YYNGEE. CDR3 length: 14 residues. Trimming shortened V by 4 bases and J by 5 bases, and 13 bases separated the two germline ends. The CDR3 DNA reads TGTGCCAGCAGCCTCGGGGGAAAGGACAATGAGCAGTTCTTC. Translating gives CASSLGGKDNEQFF.

The chain carries TRBV18 and TRBJ2-3; D ambiguous. The CDR3 is 13 amino acids. Deletions cut 5 bases from V and 4 bases from J, with 10 bases between. Germline lookup yields CDR1 KGHSH and CDR2 LQKENI. CDR3 amino acids: CASSVESADTQYF. For the CDR3, the DNA is TGTGCCAGCTCAGTTGAGTCCGCAGATACGCAGTATTTT. Full variable domain (remainder filled in from reference TRBV18 and TRBJ2-3): NAGVMQNPRHLVRRRGQEARLRCSPMKGHSHVYWYRQLPEEGLKFMVYLQKENIIDESGMPKERFSAEFPKEGPSILRIQQVVRGDSAAYFCASSVESADTQYFGPGTRLTVL.

The chain couples TRBV28 to TRBJ2-1; the D gene is possibly TRBD1 (6 bases). The CDR3 is 15 amino acids. Germline-derived CDR1 and CDR2 are MDHEN and SYDVKM. V lost 3 bases, J lost 6 bases, and 15 bases lay in between. The CDR3 coding sequence is TGTGCCAGCAGTTTTGCAGGGGAACTGGGCAATGAGCAGTTCTTC. The encoded protein is CASSFAGELGNEQFF.

The V and J genes are TRBV18 and TRBJ2-5; D might be TRBD2 (5 bases). Per the germline V gene, CDR1 is KGHSH and CDR2 is LQKENI. The length of the CDR3 is 15 residues. Trimming stripped 3 bases from V and 5 bases from J, with 16 bases between. CDR3 in DNA: TGTGCCAGCTCACCTCGCTCGGGGATTGGGGAGACCCAGTACTTC. This codes for CASSPRSGIGETQYF.

J is TRBJ1-5 and V is TRBV28, with unresolved D. Germline CDR1 reads MDHEN; CDR2 reads SYDVKM. Trimming removed 4 bases at V and 0 bases at J, with 4 bases between. The CDR3 loop spans 13 amino acids. The CDR3: CASSYYSNQPQHF. The DNA of the CDR3 is TGTGCCAGCAGTTATTATAGCAATCAGCCCCAGCATTTT.

The chain combines TRBV6-5 with TRBJ2-7; tentatively, D is TRBD1 (6 bases). With 2 bases removed from V and 2 bases from J, the gap between germline ends came to 7 bases. CDR3 length: 13 residues. Germline CDR1 and CDR2: MNHEY and SVGAGI. This CDR3 is CASSYGGPYEQYF. The DNA for the CDR3 is TGTGCCAGCAGTTACGGGGGCCCCTACGAGCAGTACTTC.

Notes on this clone: At one boundary the junction diverges from the germline segment, which might be a read error. V usage is TRBV7-7 and J usage is TRBJ2-5; possibly TRBD2 for D (6 bases). The CDR3 has 15 amino acids. Germline values: CDR1 SSHAT, CDR2 FNYEAQ (reference sequence). The CDR3 sequence: CASSRGRGAQETQYF. DNA for the CDR3: TGTGCTAGCAGCCGTGGGCGGGGCGCCCAAGAGACCCAGTACTTC. Full variable domain (rest looked up from reference TRBV7-7 and TRBJ2-5): GAGVSQSPRYKVTKRGQDVTLRCDPISSHATLYWYQQALGQGPEFLTYFNYEAQPDKSGLPSDRFSAERPEGSISTLTIQRTEQRDSAMYRCASSRGRGAQETQYFGPGTRLLVL.

This chain joins TRBV6-5 and TRBJ2-1; no reliable D call. The CDR3 is 15 amino acids. Germline V CDR1 and CDR2: MNHEY, SVGAGI. V was pared by 3 bases and J by 0 bases, with 9 bases between. As DNA, the CDR3 is TGTGCCAGCAGTTATTCCTGGGCCTCCTACAATGAGCAGTTCTTC. Amino acids: CASSYSWASYNEQFF.

V usage is TRBV7-9 and J usage is TRBJ2-1; 12 bases map to TRBD2. CDR1 and CDR2 (germline): SEHNR, FQNEAQ (reference sequence). The CDR3 loop spans 15 amino acids. Losses at the gene ends were 2 bases for V and 5 bases for J; bases not matched to a gene: 1. CDR3 sequence reads: CASSLRTSGDNEQFF. Written as DNA, the CDR3 is TGTGCCAGCAGCTTAAGGACTAGCGGGGACAATGAGCAGTTCTTC.

The V gene is TRBV5-4, the J gene TRBJ2-5; 8 positions agree with TRBD1. Trimming at V came to 3 bases and at J to 2 bases, leaving 6 bases not matched to a gene. CDR1 and CDR2 (germline): SGHNT, YYREEE (reference sequence). The CDR3 loop spans 15 amino acids. The CDR3 is CASSSGGYRQETQYF. CDR3 DNA: TGTGCCAGCAGCTCAGGGGGCTACCGACAAGAGACCCAGTACTTC.

Concerning this clone: The same CDR3 also results from other DNA sequences found in this sample. The rearrangement uses TRBV28 and TRBJ2-1; D is undetermined. Trimming took off 8 bases at V and 3 bases at J, with 8 bases between the two ends. The V gene's germline CDR1 is MDHEN and CDR2 SYDVKM. The length of the CDR3 is 12 residues. In nucleotides, the CDR3 is TGTGCCAGCCGTTCGGGCTACAATGAGCAGTTCTTC. It encodes CASRSGYNEQFF.

This clone was observed at least ten times. The genes are TRBV7-3 and TRBJ1-5, with 7 bases aligning to TRBD1. Germline values: CDR1 SGHTA, CDR2 FQGTGA. The CDR3 runs 17 residues. J was trimmed by 3 bases and V by 2 bases; bases with no gene match: 10. CDR3 sequence (DNA): TGTGCCAGCAGCTTATCTTCAGACAGGGATCTCAATCAGCCCCAGCATTTT. It yields the protein CASSLSSDRDLNQPQHF.

The chain employs TRBV2 and TRBJ1-2; tentatively, D is TRBD1 (6 bases). V dropped 2 bases and J dropped 0 bases, with 13 bases sitting between them. Germline V lookup: CDR1 SNHLY, CDR2 FYNNEI. The length of the CDR3 is 16 residues. The CDR3 nucleotides read TGTGCCAGCAGTGAATCCCGGGACACGTCTAACTATGGCTACACCTTC. Its protein product is CASSESRDTSNYGYTF.

In DNA form, the CDR3 reads TGTGCCAGCAGCTTACCCGTCCGGGACAGATTCAATCAGCCCCAGCATTTT. Its translation: CASSLPVRDRFNQPQHF. The chain links TRBV7-2 to TRBJ1-5, with 7 bases lining up with TRBD1. This CDR3 comprises 17 residues. With 2 bases clipped from V and 3 bases from J, the junction kept 10 bases outside the gene matches. Germline V gives CDR1 SGHTA, CDR2 FQGNSA.

The chain recombines TRBV2 with TRBJ1-2; 8 bases are shared with TRBD1. The CDR3 is 17 amino acids. With V trimmed by 5 bases and J by 0 bases, 11 bases remained unmatched. CDR1 SNHLY and CDR2 FYNNEI come from the germline V gene. The CDR3: CASSRTGRDRANYGYTF. The CDR3 DNA is TGTGCCAGCAGTCGGACAGGGAGGGATAGGGCTAACTATGGCTACACCTTC.

This rearrangement joins TRBV30 to TRBJ1-2, with TRBD1 matching over 9 bases. The V and J ends lost 4 bases and 3 bases, in that order; junction bases with no gene match: 3. Per the germline V gene, CDR1 is GTSNPN and CDR2 is SVGIG (reference sequence). The CDR3 runs to 13 residues. DNA of the CDR3: TGTGCCTGGAAGACAGGGGGGTACTATGGCTACACCTTC. It encodes CAWKTGGYYGYTF.

The DNA for the CDR3 is TGTGCCAGCAGTTACTTTATGGGACAGGGAAGAGAGACCCAGTACTTC. Its translation: CASSYFMGQGRETQYF. The chain has TRBV6-2 or TRBV6-3 and TRBJ2-5; 9 nucleotides agree with TRBD1. Trimming at V came to 1 base and at J to 4 bases, leaving 7 bases not matched to a gene. Germline-derived CDR1 and CDR2 are MNHEY and SVGEGT. This CDR3 region has 16 residues.

This chain links TRBV28 with TRBJ1-2; 8 bases are shared with TRBD1. J gave up 4 bases and V 6 bases, and 10 bases lay outside the gene matches. This CDR3 has 15 residues. Germline V gene data show CDR1 as MDHEN and CDR2 as SYDVKM. The CDR3 DNA follows: TGTGCCAGCAGCTGGGGGCAGGGGGCGGTCTATGGCTACACCTTC. Its protein is CASSWGQGAVYGYTF.

The chain uses TRBV30 and TRBJ1-4, with D unresolved. The CDR3 extends over 10 amino acids. The germline V gene has CDR1 GTSNPN and CDR2 SVGIG (reference sequence). V was clipped by 4 bases and J by 10 bases, with 7 bases between them. CDR3 sequence: CAWNRGKLFF. In DNA form, the CDR3 reads TGTGCCTGGAACCGCGGAAAACTGTTTTTT.

This clone has a handful of counts. The V call is TRBV2, the J call TRBJ2-7; perhaps TRBD1 as D (6 bases). This CDR3 has 15 residues. The V and J ends lost 5 bases and 6 bases respectively, with 20 bases between them. Germline V CDR1 and CDR2: SNHLY, FYNNEI. The CDR3 protein is CASSRVTGPTPEQYF. CDR3 coding DNA: TGTGCCAGCAGTCGAGTAACAGGGCCAACCCCCGAGCAGTACTTC.

J is TRBJ2-3 and V is TRBV10-1, with 10 bases aligning to TRBD2. The length of the CDR3 is 15 residues. J lost 3 bases, V lost 3 bases, and 3 bases had no gene match. The V gene's germline CDR1 is WNHNN and CDR2 SYGVQD (reference sequence). CDR3 sequence (DNA): TGCGCCAGCAGTGAAGCGGGGGGGGTAACAGATACGCAGTATTTT. The encoded protein is CASSEAGGVTDTQYF.

V gene TRBV7-9 combines with J gene TRBJ1-1; D gene uncertain. From germline, CDR1 is SEHNR and CDR2 FQNEAQ (reference sequence). This CDR3 has 16 residues. V was pared by 1 base and J by 4 bases, with 16 bases between. The DNA of the CDR3 is TGTGCCAGCAGCTTAGGGTCGGCCCCCGGGGTCACTGAAGCTTTCTTT. Translated: CASSLGSAPGVTEAFF.

The V call is TRBV9, the J call TRBJ2-5, with D tentatively TRBD1 (5 bases). The CDR3 has 14 amino acids. V was trimmed by 6 bases and J by 3 bases, leaving 15 bases between them. CDR1 is SGDLS and CDR2 is YYNGEE in the germline V gene. CDR3 nucleotide sequence: TGTGCCAGCACATCTGACCAGGGAAAAGAGACCCAGTACTTC. Translated: CASTSDQGKETQYF. Looking up the rest from reference TRBV9 and TRBJ2-5 gives the full variable domain: DSGVTQTPKHLITATGQRVTLRCSPRSGDLSVYWYQQSLDQGLQFLIQYYNGEERAKGNILERFSAQQFPDLHSELNLSSLELGDSALYFCASTSDQGKETQYFGPGTRLLVL.

CDR3 amino acids: CASSFSGRPPDTQYF. CDR3 nucleotide sequence: TGTGCCAGCAGCTTTAGCGGGAGGCCCCCAGATACGCAGTATTTT. This rearrangement joins TRBV5-4 to TRBJ2-3, with 10 bases matching TRBD2. J gave up 4 bases and V 2 bases, and 4 bases lay outside the gene matches. Germline values: CDR1 SGHNT, CDR2 YYREEE (reference sequence). CDR3 size: 15 residues.

The V gene is TRBV11-2, the J gene TRBJ2-2; the D gene is possibly TRBD1 (6 bases). The CDR3 length is 16 residues. Germline CDR1 is SGHAT and CDR2 is FQNNGV. Trimming took off 2 bases at V and 5 bases at J, with 15 bases between the two ends. CDR3 region: CASSLYGQGSTGELFF. The CDR3 coding sequence is TGTGCCAGCAGCTTATATGGGCAGGGGAGTACCGGGGAGCTGTTTTTT.

The chain joins TRBV5-1 to TRBJ1-1; D may be TRBD1 (6 bases). Per germline, CDR1 SGHRS and CDR2 YFSETQ. The CDR3 spans 13 residues. Trimming cost V 4 bases and J 3 bases, with 10 bases left between them. In nucleotides, the CDR3 is TGCGCCAGCAGCATTAAGGGGGACACTGAAGCTTTCTTT. Protein: CASSIKGDTEAFF.

The V and J genes are TRBV5-1 and TRBJ1-1; D gene uncertain. V was cut by 6 bases and J by 1 base, with 10 bases left in between. The CDR3 consists of 13 residues. The germline V gene encodes CDR1 SGHRS and CDR2 YFSETQ. In nucleotides, the CDR3 is TGCGCCAGCAAACATACCGAGAACACTGAAGCTTTCTTT. Its translation: CASKHTENTEAFF.